One sample yielded the 9 T cell receptor beta chains listed below, sequenced in a study of cytomegalovirus exposure and HLA in healthy donors. Vbeta (60) and Jbeta (13) primers were used in the PCR. Produced via immunoSEQ multiplex PCR; TCRdb's table is partial and in-frame only. The sample gives about 140,000 clones, over 60% of which show up once; roughly 6% is in the top ten. The sample was PBMCs. The receptors originated from a woman aged 60 to 75 in good health and CMV-seronegative.

The chain carries TRBV5-4 and TRBJ1-5; TRBD1 matches 8 bases. V gave up 4 bases and J gave up 3 bases; unmatched junction bases: 0. Germline CDR1 reads SGHNT; CDR2 reads YYREEE (reference sequence). The CDR3 is 13 residues long. The CDR3 region is CASSQGANQPQHF. The DNA of the CDR3 is TGTGCCAGCAGCCAGGGGGCCAATCAGCCCCAGCATTTT.

The chain uses TRBV5-6 and TRBJ2-5; weak D call: TRBD2 (7 bases). Near its end, the DNA agrees better with TRBJ2-7, so the J call may be wrong. CDR3 length equals 18 residues. CDR1 SGHDT and CDR2 YYEEEE come from the germline V gene. In nucleotides, the CDR3 is TGTGCCAGCAGCTTACCCGGACTGGGCGGGGGCGCGTCCTACGAGCAGTACTTC. It is translated as CASSLPGLGGGASYEQYF.

The chain joins TRBV7-9 to TRBJ2-5, with D possibly matching TRBD2 (5 bases). Germline V CDR1 and CDR2: SEHNR, FQNEAQ (reference sequence). The CDR3 consists of 12 residues. Trimming stripped 5 bases from V and 7 bases from J, with 11 bases between. Here the CDR3 DNA reads TGTGCCAGCAGCCTGGAACGGGGGACCCAGTACTTC. Translation gives CASSLERGTQYF. Together with reference TRBV7-9 and TRBJ2-5, the CDR3 gives the full variable domain: DTGVSQNPRHKITKRGQNVTFRCDPISEHNRLYWYRQTLGQGPEFLTYFQNEAQLEKSRLLSDRFSAERPKGSFSTLEIQRTEQGDSAMYLCASSLERGTQYFGPGTRLLVL.

The genes are TRBV19 and TRBJ1-2, with 7 bases lining up with TRBD1. CDR3 length: 15 amino acids. The germline CDR1 and CDR2 sequences are LNHDA and SQIVND (reference sequence). J was trimmed by 4 bases and V by 4 bases; bases with no gene match: 9. The CDR3 loop reads CASSTLGQAVYGYTF. CDR3 in DNA: TGTGCCAGTAGTACCCTCGGACAGGCCGTCTATGGCTACACCTTC. Using reference TRBV19 and TRBJ1-2 for the parts outside the CDR3, the full variable domain is DGGITQSPKYLFRKEGQNVTLSCEQNLNHDAMYWYRQDPGQGLRLIYYSQIVNDFQKGDIAEGYSVSREKKESFPLTVTSAQKNPTAFYLCASSTLGQAVYGYTFGSGTRLTVV.

The V and J genes are TRBV19 and TRBJ2-1, with 9 nucleotides matching TRBD1. Trimming at V came to 5 bases and at J to 2 bases, leaving 4 bases not matched to a gene. The CDR3 has 15 amino acids. Germline V gives CDR1 LNHDA, CDR2 SQIVND (reference sequence). In nucleotides, the CDR3 is TGTGCCAGTAGTGCGGGACAGGGCACCTACAATGAGCAGTTCTTC. It yields the protein CASSAGQGTYNEQFF. The complete variable domain, with remaining parts taken from reference TRBV19 and TRBJ2-1, reads DGGITQSPKYLFRKEGQNVTLSCEQNLNHDAMYWYRQDPGQGLRLIYYSQIVNDFQKGDIAEGYSVSREKKESFPLTVTSAQKNPTAFYLCASSAGQGTYNEQFFGPGTRLTVL.

The chain carries TRBV28 and TRBJ2-7; possible D gene TRBD1, 6 bases. V was cut by 3 bases and J by 2 bases, with 14 bases left in between. Per germline, CDR1 MDHEN and CDR2 SYDVKM. The CDR3 length is 15 residues. The CDR3 nucleotides read TGTGCCAGCAGTTTTGTACAGGGTTTAACCTACGAGCAGTACTTC. As protein: CASSFVQGLTYEQYF.

This rearrangement joins TRBV18 to TRBJ1-5; 8 bases align to TRBD1. The CDR3 totals 16 residues. Germline trimming cut 2 bases from V and 5 bases from J; bases unmatched to any gene: 8. Germline V lookup: CDR1 KGHSH, CDR2 LQKENI. The CDR3 DNA is TGTGCCAGCTCACCAAATCTCAGGGGGCAGGATCAGCCCCAGCATTTT. This codes for CASSPNLRGQDQPQHF.

This clone was detected only a few times. The chain couples TRBV5-4 to TRBJ2-2; TRBD2 aligns across 11 bases. Germline V gene data show CDR1 as SGHNT and CDR2 as YYREEE (reference sequence). Germline trimming cut 3 bases from V and 0 bases from J; bases unmatched to any gene: 1. The CDR3 has 16 residues. For the CDR3, the DNA is TGTGCCAGCAGCTCTAGCGGGAGGTCGAACACCGGGGAGCTGTTTTTT. This encodes CASSSSGRSNTGELFF.

The chain employs TRBV18 and TRBJ2-7; 10 bases align to TRBD1. With V trimmed by 6 bases and J by 7 bases, 3 bases remained unmatched. This CDR3 is built from 12 residues. Per germline, CDR1 KGHSH and CDR2 LQKENI. The CDR3 coding sequence is TGTGCCAGCTCGACGGGACAGGGGGAGCAGTACTTC. Translated, it gives CASSTGQGEQYF.